Included here is one T cell receptor beta chain sequence, with context. This sample stems from a study of blood T cell repertoires in COVID-19. The overall study: The United States, Italy and Spain supplied acute and convalescent COVID-19 samples.

Sequenced by immunoSEQ multiplex PCR; TCRdb stores in-frame clones only, minus some. The sample shows just under 90,000 clones, roughly 78% of them seen only once. The V gene's germline CDR1 is LGHDT and CDR2 YNNKEL (reference sequence). J lost 2 bases, V lost 1 base, and 0 bases had no gene match. This CDR3 spans 15 amino acids. The TCR was taken from a woman over 75 with acute or convalescent COVID-19. The V gene is TRBV3-1 (or the pseudogene TRBV3-2), the J gene TRBJ2-1; 9 bases map to TRBD1. Sample: peripheral blood. The CDR3 sequence: CASSQGTGAYNEQFF. In DNA form, the CDR3 reads TGTGCCAGCAGCCAAGGGACAGGGGCCTACAATGAGCAGTTCTTC.